This TCR beta chain is from a study of spatial heterogeneity in lung cancer. About the research overall: PBMC collected at follow-up were sequenced when available, a median of approximately two years after resection. The average appearance count of each unique TCR and UMI combination in raw reads was more than ten. Study-wide findings and caveats: The appearance of ubiquitous expanded tumor TCRs in blood was greater at resection than follow-up.

This clonotype was observed a handful of times. Its specificity is not known. A distinct unique molecular identifier was carried by each TCR cDNA molecule. TCRdb re-called the 5' RACE reads through MiXCR, storing one row per CDR3 protein. The sample gives roughly 120,000 distinct CDR3 sequences, 9.5% to 15% of which show up once; over 15% is in the top ten. V trimming: 3 bases; J trimming: 14 bases; junction bases outside the gene matches: 5. Per germline, CDR1 DFQATT and CDR2 SNEGSKA (reference sequence). This CDR3 has 10 amino acids. Time point denoted: blood at routine non-recurrence follow-up after resection. In each case, whole RNA from tumor, nontumor lung or frozen PBMC was sequenced unsorted.

The V gene is TRBV20-1, the J gene TRBJ1-2; TRBD1 matches 8 bases. This sample comprised PBMCs, obtained at follow-up. The receptor was derived from a male donor with early-stage non-small cell lung cancer. The CDR3, as DNA: TGCAGTGCTAGGGACAGGGCGCCTACCTTC. It codes for CSARDRAPTF.